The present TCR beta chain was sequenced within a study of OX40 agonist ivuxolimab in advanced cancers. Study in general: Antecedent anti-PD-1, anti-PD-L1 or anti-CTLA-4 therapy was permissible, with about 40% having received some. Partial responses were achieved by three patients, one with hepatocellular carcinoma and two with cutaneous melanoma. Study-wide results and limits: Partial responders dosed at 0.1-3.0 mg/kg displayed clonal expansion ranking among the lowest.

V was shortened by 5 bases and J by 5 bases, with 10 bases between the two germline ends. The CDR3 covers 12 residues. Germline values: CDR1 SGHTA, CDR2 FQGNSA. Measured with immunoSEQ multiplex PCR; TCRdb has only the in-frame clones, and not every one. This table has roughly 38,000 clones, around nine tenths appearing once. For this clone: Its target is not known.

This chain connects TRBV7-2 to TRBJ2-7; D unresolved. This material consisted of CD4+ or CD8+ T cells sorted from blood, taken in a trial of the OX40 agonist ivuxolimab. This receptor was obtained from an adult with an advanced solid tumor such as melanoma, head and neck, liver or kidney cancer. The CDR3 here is CASSPTHHEQYF. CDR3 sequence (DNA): TGTGCCAGCAGCCCGACCCACCACGAGCAGTACTTC.